This T cell receptor (beta chain) was found in a study of blood T cell repertoires in COVID-19. Sequencing used immunoSEQ multiplex PCR; TCRdb keeps in-frame clones, though not all of them. Of around 190,000 clones in the sample, around 84% were seen once. V dropped 0 bases and J dropped 2; count of bases not matched to a gene: 19. From germline, CDR1 is SQVTM and CDR2 ANQGSEA. CDR3 length: 20 amino acids. Either two negative PCRs, clearance, or symptom resolution qualified Cohort 3 donors as recovered. Sequencing was carried out using PBMCs or T cells enriched from blood (not recorded which). The chain has TRBV29-1 and TRBJ1-5; 7 bases are a match to TRBD1. This TCR derives from a woman aged 25-40 years who had recovered from COVID-19. As DNA, the CDR3 is TGCAGCGTTGAAGATCATGGGACAGACGCTCGGGGGTACGGCAATCAGCCCCAGCATTTT. This codes for CSVEDHGTDARGYGNQPQHF.